A single T cell receptor (beta chain) is shown here with its context. What it binds is unknown. The data belong to a study of Tregs in tolerant kidney transplant recipients. Study-level information: Mixed chimerism was transient after nonmyeloablative marrow transplants from related graft donors.

After removal of 4 bases from V and 0 bases from J, the junction contained 6 bases not matched to a gene. CDR3 length: 16 amino acids. The germline CDR1 and CDR2 sequences are SGHNT and YENEEA. Study-level results: Findings come from small patient numbers and require larger validation. This study did not directly address biological reproducibility.

The assay was immunoSEQ multiplex PCR, and TCRdb's table has in-frame clones only and misses some. The sample includes around 74,000 clones, roughly 98% of them seen just once. Unstimulated Tregs (CD4+CD25+CD127-) and CD4+CD25- non-Tregs were sorted from PBMCs. This material consisted of CD4+ T cells from blood, taken before the transplant. The rearrangement links TRBV11-3 to TRBJ2-7; the match to TRBD2 covers 10 bases. The sequence derives from a human donor who received a combined kidney and bone marrow transplant. This CDR3 is CASSSRTSGNSYEQYF. CDR3 DNA: TGTGCCAGCAGCTCCCGGACTAGCGGAAACTCCTACGAGCAGTACTTC.